This is a list of T cell receptor beta chains from one sample in a study of CD4 T cells in relation to SARS-CoV-2 and coronaviruses. The method was immunoSEQ multiplex PCR; TCRdb's version includes in-frame clones alone and lacks a portion of them. This table has about 40,000 clones, 82% appearing once. These TCRs are of unknown antigen specificity. What was sequenced was naive CD4+ T cells from PBMCs, cultured in vitro. All receptors come from an adult with COVID-19. CDR3s include the opening cysteine and the closing phenylalanine or tryptophan. The D gene is left open where the match is weak. Clone size, where shown, is once, few, many, or a class for clones that have expanded.

len,d_gene,v_gene,j_gene,abundance,CDR3nt,CDR3aa
11,.,TRBV30,TRBJ2-1,.,TGTGCCTGGAGTTCCTCGAGGGAGCAGTTCTTC,CAWSSSREQFF
14,.,TRBV6-5,TRBJ2-7,few,TGTGCCAGCAGTACTACCGGGACAATCGACGAGCAGTACTTC,CASSTTGTIDEQYF
15,TRBD2,TRBV29-1,TRBJ2-3,.,TGCAGCGTAGACCCGGGACTAGCGGGAGTGGATACGCAGTATTTT,CSVDPGLAGVDTQYF
12,.,TRBV18,TRBJ2-3,.,TGTGCCAGCTCACCGCGAGTCCTAACGCAGTATTTT,CASSPRVLTQYF
12,.,TRBV20-1,TRBJ2-7,.,TGCAGTGCTAGTACGAATTCCTACGAGCAGTACTTC,CSASTNSYEQYF
18,.,TRBV11-2,TRBJ2-2,.,TGTGCCAGCAGCTTAGGGGGTATTAGGGGAAGGTTCACCGGGGAGCTGTTTTTT,CASSLGGIRGRFTGELFF
12,.,TRBV28,TRBJ2-7,.,TGTGCCAGCAGATCTCTCGACAGAGAGCAGTACTTC,CASRSLDREQYF
15,TRBD1,TRBV6-2/TRBV6-3,TRBJ1-2,.,TGTGCCAGCAGTGCCGGGACAGGGGGAAGTCATGGCTACACCTTC,CASSAGTGGSHGYTF
12,.,TRBV5-4,TRBJ2-1,.,TGTGCCAGCAGCCTAACGACAGGCCGTGAGTTCTTC,CASSLTTGREFF
16,TRBD2,TRBV7-3,TRBJ2-1,.,TGTGCCAGCAGCCGCGCACCGGGACTAGCGGGAAATGAGCAGTTCTTC,CASSRAPGLAGNEQFF
13,.,TRBV28,TRBJ2-7,.,TGTGCCAGCAGTTTCAGACGGGATCGCGAGCAGTACTTC,CASSFRRDREQYF